A selection of T cell receptor beta chains follows, all from one sample in a study of T cells in Graves' hyperthyroidism and ophthalmopathy. TCRdb recomputed calls from the multiplex PCR reads with MiXCR, one row per CDR3 protein. The sample shows hundreds of thousands of distinct CDR3 sequences, roughly 14% of them seen only once. Sample: blood. The source of these receptors is a woman aged 40 to 49 with Graves' ophthalmopathy. Both conserved end residues are part of each CDR3. Each record gives: CDR3 DNA, CDR3 protein, D gene, clone size, J gene, V gene. The D gene is left open where the match is weak. Size is omitted from some rows. Given values are once, few, many or a class for expanded clones.

TGTGCCAGCAGTTTACTGTCCAGGGGGACACCCCTCCACTTT,CASSLLSRGTPLHF,TRBD1,many,TRBJ1-6,TRBV28
TGCGCCAGCAGTGAAAGGGGGGGCTACGAGCAGTACTTC,CASSERGGYEQYF,-,few,TRBJ2-7,TRBV10-1
TGTGCCAGCTCCAACGGTGACTCCTACGAGCAGTACTTC,CASSNGDSYEQYF,-,many,TRBJ2-7,TRBV6-2/TRBV6-3
TGTGCCAGCAGCGTAGCAGGACTAGGACCAGATACGCAGTATTTT,CASSVAGLGPDTQYF,TRBD2,few,TRBJ2-3,TRBV9
TGTGCCAGCTCACCACGAGGCGAGCAGCCCCAGCATTTT,CASSPRGEQPQHF,-,few,TRBJ1-5,TRBV18
TGTGCCAGCAGCTTAGCCGAAGGGGCAAACTACGAGCAGTACTTC,CASSLAEGANYEQYF,-,many,TRBJ2-7,TRBV7-9
TGTGCCAGCGCTTGGGGGGCCGGGAGCGGGGAGCTGTTTTTT,CASAWGAGSGELFF,-,-,TRBJ2-2,TRBV27
TGTGCCAGCAGCTTAGTAGTGGACAGGGCTGGGGCCAACGTCCTGACTTTC,CASSLVVDRAGANVLTF,TRBD1,few,TRBJ2-6,TRBV11-2
TGTGCCAGCAGCTTCGAGTCGCTCCTGGACGAGCAGTACTTC,CASSFESLLDEQYF,-,many,TRBJ2-7,TRBV5-6
TGTGCCAGCAGTGAGGACAGGGGTAAAAATCAGCCCCAGCATTTT,CASSEDRGKNQPQHF,TRBD1,-,TRBJ1-5,TRBV6-1
TGTGCCAGCAGCTTAGCTAGGGGCAGGGGTGGGGCCAACGTCCTGACTTTC,CASSLARGRGGANVLTF,-,many,TRBJ2-6,TRBV7-8
TGTGCCAGCCGCCCCGGGCCCATGTACACCGGGGAGCTGTTTTTT,CASRPGPMYTGELFF,-,many,TRBJ2-2,TRBV6-1
TGTGCCAGCAGACCGTTGGGGATGGGGTCCTACGGGCAGTACTTC,CASRPLGMGSYGQYF,-,many,TRBJ2-7,TRBV6-1
TGTGCCAGCTCACCCAACAGGGCGATGAACACTGAAGCTTTCTTT,CASSPNRAMNTEAFF,-,few,TRBJ1-1,TRBV18
TGTGCCAGCACCCCCCCGGGACTAGCGACCGAGCAGTACTTC,CASTPPGLATEQYF,TRBD2,many,TRBJ2-7,TRBV27
TGTGCCAGTAGACGGGACGCAATGGGAGAGACCCAGTACTTC,CASRRDAMGETQYF,-,-,TRBJ2-5,TRBV19
TGTGCCTGGAAATCCACGGGGTATCCCGGGGAGCTGTTTTTT,CAWKSTGYPGELFF,-,few,TRBJ2-2,TRBV30
TGTGCCAGCAGTTTTGAGGGACGTGGGGAAGCTTTCTTT,CASSFEGRGEAFF,-,many,TRBJ1-1,TRBV28
TGCAGCGTTGAAGATTTCCGGGCTGGATCATATGGCTACACCTTC,CSVEDFRAGSYGYTF,-,-,TRBJ1-2,TRBV29-1
TGTGCCAGCAGAATACAGGGTCGGGGAGACACTGAAGCTTTCTTT,CASRIQGRGDTEAFF,-,few,TRBJ1-1,TRBV6-1
TGTGCCAGCAGGTTAGCGGGAACGGGAGAGACCCAGTACTTC,CASRLAGTGETQYF,TRBD2,many,TRBJ2-5,TRBV6-2/TRBV6-3
TGCGCCAGCAGCTTCCCCCGGGGTTACCAAGAGACCCAGTACTTC,CASSFPRGYQETQYF,-,many,TRBJ2-5,TRBV5-1
TGTGCCAGCAGCCCGAGACAGGCTGGCTACACCTTC,CASSPRQAGYTF,-,many,TRBJ1-2,TRBV7-2
TGTGCCAGCAGAATCTCCGGGGCGGGAGGGCCGGACGAGCAGTACTTC,CASRISGAGGPDEQYF,TRBD2,-,TRBJ2-7,TRBV28
TGTGCCAGCCTCAGGGGTTGGGGCACTGAAGCTTTCTTT,CASLRGWGTEAFF,-,many,TRBJ1-1,TRBV6-5
TGTGCAGCGGTCCCGGGTAACACTGAAGCTTTCTTT,CAAVPGNTEAFF,-,-,TRBJ1-1,TRBV6-1
TGTGCCAGCAGTTACTGGCGGGACATCGAAGAGACCCAGTACTTC,CASSYWRDIEETQYF,-,many,TRBJ2-5,TRBV6-5
TGTGCCAGCAGTAAGGGACTTTTCACCGGGGAGCTGTTTTTT,CASSKGLFTGELFF,-,many,TRBJ2-2,TRBV12-3/TRBV12-4
TGTGCCACCAGCAGAGAAGGCTTCGAGGGGGAGACCCAGTACTTC,CATSREGFEGETQYF,-,many,TRBJ2-5,TRBV15
TGTGCCTGGAGTGTAGGGAGAACCTCTGGGGCCAACGTCCTGACTTTC,CAWSVGRTSGANVLTF,-,-,TRBJ2-6,TRBV30
TGCGCCAGCAGCTTAACCATAGCTATGGGACTAGCGGCAAACACCGGGGAGCTGTTTTTT,CASSLTIAMGLAANTGELFF,TRBD2,-,TRBJ2-2,TRBV5-1
TGTGCCAGCAGCCCCTCGAGCCGCACAGATACGCAGTATTTT,CASSPSSRTDTQYF,-,-,TRBJ2-3,TRBV5-5
TGTGCCTGGAGTCGGGGTTCCACCTATGGCTACACCTTC,CAWSRGSTYGYTF,-,many,TRBJ1-2,TRBV30
TGTGCCAGCAGAATGGAGGGGGGCTATGGCTACACCTTC,CASRMEGGYGYTF,-,many,TRBJ1-2,TRBV12-3/TRBV12-4
TGTGCCAGCAGCTTAGTTGGGGTTGGGCAGCCCCAGCATTTT,CASSLVGVGQPQHF,-,few,TRBJ1-5,TRBV7-8
TGCGCCAGCAGCCCGGATGTGAACACCGGGGAGCTGTTTTTT,CASSPDVNTGELFF,-,few,TRBJ2-2,TRBV5-1
TGTGCCAGCAGTTACGGGGGCTCTGGGGCCAACGTCCTGACTTTC,CASSYGGSGANVLTF,-,many,TRBJ2-6,TRBV6-5
TGTGCCAGCCTGAGCAGGGGGCTCAATGCCGAAGCTTTCTTT,CASLSRGLNAEAFF,TRBD1,many,TRBJ1-1,TRBV19
TGCAGTGCCCCAGCCGGGACAGGGAAGTATGGCTACACCTTC,CSAPAGTGKYGYTF,TRBD1,many,TRBJ1-2,TRBV20-1
TGTGCCAGCAGTACCTCGACAGTTAACTATGGCTACACCTTC,CASSTSTVNYGYTF,-,many,TRBJ1-2,TRBV28
TGTGCCAGCGGGGCCCCGGGGACTGAAGCTTTCTTT,CASGAPGTEAFF,-,many,TRBJ1-1,TRBV27